This entry lists 6 T cell receptor beta chains sequenced from one sample in a study of T-cell reconstitution after alpha-beta-depleted transplantation in children. Preparation of the TCRbeta library was carried out with unique molecular identifiers. TCRdb reanalysed the PCR reads using MiXCR and keeps one entry per CDR3 protein. Among more than 400,000 distinct CDR3 sequences listed, roughly two fifths were seen once. The sequencing here drew on PBMCs, taken before TCRalphabeta/CD19-depleted stem cell transplant. The receptors were gathered from a girl aged 2-10 years with aplastic anemia, due to receive a stem cell transplant.

The genes are TRBV10-3 and TRBJ2-7; D not certain. V shed 2 bases and J shed 0 bases, with 14 bases lying between them. The CDR3 sequence is 16 residues long. Germline V lookup: CDR1 ENHRY, CDR2 SYGVKD. The CDR3 is CAISEVLAQSSYEQYF. The CDR3 DNA follows: TGTGCCATCAGTGAGGTCTTGGCCCAGAGCTCCTACGAGCAGTACTTC.

This clonotype was detected ten times or more. This chain connects TRBV3-1 to TRBJ2-7; D is possibly TRBD1 (7 bases). The CDR3 spans 17 residues. The ends were cut back, 4 bases at V and 3 bases at J, with 22 bases in the middle. Germline V lookup: CDR1 LGHDT, CDR2 YNNKEL (reference sequence). The CDR3 reads CASSPGQWTRGFYEQYF. The CDR3 DNA reads as TGTGCCAGCAGCCCGGGACAGTGGACACGGGGGTTCTACGAGCAGTACTTC.

This clonotype is a singleton in its sample. The V call is TRBV28, the J call TRBJ2-5; the match to TRBD1 covers 7 bases. The CDR3 length is 15 residues. V was clipped by 5 bases and J by 5 bases; unmatched bases: 11. Looked up from germline, CDR1 is MDHEN and CDR2 is SYDVKM. The CDR3 sequence: CASSPGTAIRETQYF. CDR3 nucleotides: TGTGCCAGCAGTCCAGGGACAGCAATAAGGGAGACCCAGTACTTC.

This clonotype was seen many times. The chain joins TRBV27 to TRBJ2-5, with D tentatively TRBD1 (6 bases). The V and J ends lost 6 bases and 4 bases respectively, with 12 bases between them. The CDR3 extends over 13 amino acids. Per germline, CDR1 MNHEY and CDR2 SMNVEV (reference sequence). This CDR3 reads CASSQQGAETQYF. As DNA, the CDR3 is TGTGCCAGCAGCCAACAGGGTGCAGAGACCCAGTACTTC.

This clonotype has ten or more counts. The V gene is TRBV18, the J gene TRBJ1-5; D uncertain. The germline V gene has CDR1 KGHSH and CDR2 LQKENI. The CDR3 has 13 residues. Trimming pared 5 bases from V and 4 bases from J, leaving 9 bases between. DNA of the CDR3: TGTGCCAGCTCAGAGCACCTGAATCAGCCCCAGCATTTT. It translates to CASSEHLNQPQHF.

The genes are TRBV20-1 and TRBJ2-7; the match to TRBD2 covers 8 bases. CDR1 is DFQATT, CDR2 SNEGSKA, per germline (reference sequence). This CDR3 region has 15 residues. V shed 4 bases, J shed 4 bases, and the junction held 12 bases outside the gene matches. The CDR3 here is CSANTHSGLAYEQYF. Written as DNA, the CDR3 is TGCAGTGCTAACACGCATTCTGGACTAGCTTACGAGCAGTACTTC.